This TCR beta chain was retrieved from a study of T cell changes during pregnancy in multiple sclerosis (dated by TCRdb to between 2018 and 2021). A note on the overall study: In women with multiple sclerosis, the researchers looked at how the T cell repertoire shifted as pregnancy progressed.

As concerns this clone: The target of this receptor is not known. Nothing much larger sits one base from this clone, and base qualities are not available.

Libraries were prepared through the immunoSEQ multiplex PCR assay. TCRdb provides this immuneACCESS table in a form limited to in-frame rearrangements. Some clones are lacking; in checked studies, under half of them reflect an unresolved V gene, and why the rest are absent is not known. The sample table lists about 38,000 clones, around nine tenths of them with a count of one. The ten largest clonotypes hold around 0.35% of the sample. The CDR3 runs 15 amino acids, cysteine and phenylalanine included. Only the CDR3 DNA is retained, 45 bases long and in frame from the first base. CDR1 GTSNPN and CDR2 SVGIG are derived from the germline V gene (reference sequence). Trimming removed 0 bases from V and 0 bases from J, leaving 12 bases between the germline ends.

The sequenced sample was CD4+ T cells from peripheral blood mononuclear cells, obtained in the third trimester of pregnancy. The V and J segments used are TRBV30 and TRBJ2-7; there is no confident call for the D gene. This clonotype was sampled from a female donor in good health, enrolled as a control in a pregnancy study. The base sequence is TGTGCCTGGAGTGTACTGAGACAACTCTCCTACGAGCAGTACTTC. This sequence encodes CAWSVLRQLSYEQYF.